The clone carrying this T cell receptor (beta chain) appeared a single time. Its antigen is not identified. Gene names are mouse gene names. Read sequence stops 1 residue before the CDR3 end, and the germline J gene provides the missing end. Germline-derived CDR1 and CDR2 are SNHLY and FYNGKV (reference sequence). The CDR3 totals 13 residues. Trimming cost V 3 bases and J 6 bases; bases outside gene matches: 1. The sample originates from a study of tissue T cells after allogeneic stem cell transplantation. Findings of the study overall: In patients and mice, blood and spleen missed much of tissue repertoire. TCR repertoires tracked anatomic similarity, regardless of disease or transplant status.

CDR3 sequences, V/J genes, frequencies and template counts came from survey-depth TCRbeta sequencing. Repertoires were generated with immunoSEQ multiplex PCR, while TCRdb's copy carries only in-frame clones and drops some. The sample comprises roughly 50,000 clones, approximately 73% of which are singletons, and approximately 0.7% rests with the top ten. Sequencing was performed on sorted cells pooled from one or two spleens. This sequence originates from a pool of C57BL/6 mice in good health. V is TRBV3 and J is TRBJ1-4, with TRBD1 matching 7 bases. CDR3 bases read: TGTGCCAGCAGCTTCACAGGGGACGAAAGATTATTT. It specifies CASSFTGDERLF. From start to end, the CDR3 is CASSFTGDERLFF.